The entry below describes one T cell receptor beta chain. Its antigen is not identified. In the PCR, 60 Vbeta and 13 Jbeta primers were used. Assay: immunoSEQ multiplex PCR; the TCRdb copy retains only in-frame clones and omits some. The table has some 100,000 clones, 85% seen once; the top ten hold about 3.9%. Healthy bone marrow donors made up the donors. This specimen belongs to a study of cytomegalovirus exposure and HLA in healthy donors. The study's findings and limits: Highly shared variants forming one cluster were likely a sequencing artifact.

The CDR3 is 15 amino acids. V lost 0 bases, J lost 0 bases, and 3 bases stayed unmatched. The germline V gene encodes CDR1 SGHNT and CDR2 YYREEE (reference sequence). Sequences were obtained from PBMCs. This chain uses TRBV5-4 with TRBJ2-7, with TRBD1 matching 7 bases. This receptor was identified in a man under 40 in good health and CMV-seronegative. CDR3 in DNA: TGTGCCAGCAGCTTGGGACAGGGTATCTCCTACGAGCAGTACTTC. Protein sequence: CASSLGQGISYEQYF.